This T cell receptor (beta chain) is from a study of CD8 T cells in ankylosing spondylitis. Whole-study findings and limits: Apparently characteristic of ankylosing spondylitis blood was a TCR beta motif (about eight highly homologous variants). The study looked at matched synovial fluid samples from ankylosing spondylitis patients. Disease-linked clones were reported to be significantly enriched there. Past studies reported some motif variants in reactive arthritis synovial fluid and blood. Peripheral blood held disease-linked clones only at relatively low frequency, and these were CD8+.

Researchers built TCR beta libraries using quantitative 5'-RACE with molecular barcodes. TCRdb reprocessed the 5' RACE reads via MiXCR and lists one record per CDR3 protein. The repertoire consists of under 950,000 distinct CDR3 sequences, with under 20% occurring once and the leading ten covering 19%. Concerning this clonotype: Antigen specificity is unknown.

The receptor's source is a male donor with ankylosing spondylitis. Sequenced sample: blood, either unsorted or a sorted T cell fraction (not recorded which).

The CDR3 region is CASSMRQGGETQYF. The CDR3, as DNA: TGCGCCAGCAGCATGCGACAGGGCGGGGAGACCCAGTACTTC. This chain links TRBV5-1 with TRBJ2-5; 7 nucleotides align to TRBD1. Trimming cost V 4 bases and J 5 bases; bases outside gene matches: 8. CDR1 is SGHRS and CDR2 is YFSETQ in the germline V gene. This CDR3 is built from 14 residues.